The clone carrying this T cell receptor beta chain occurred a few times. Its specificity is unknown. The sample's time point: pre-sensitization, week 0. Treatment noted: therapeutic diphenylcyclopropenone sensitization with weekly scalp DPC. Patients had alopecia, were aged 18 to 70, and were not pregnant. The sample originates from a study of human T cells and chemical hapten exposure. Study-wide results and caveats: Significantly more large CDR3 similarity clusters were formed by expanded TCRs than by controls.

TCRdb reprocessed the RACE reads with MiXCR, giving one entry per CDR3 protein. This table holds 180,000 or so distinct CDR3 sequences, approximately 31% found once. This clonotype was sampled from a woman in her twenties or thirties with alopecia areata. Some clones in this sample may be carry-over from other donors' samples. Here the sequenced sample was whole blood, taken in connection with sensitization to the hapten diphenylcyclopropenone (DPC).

The CDR3 protein is CSVDPGSYGYTF. In DNA, the CDR3 is TGCAGCGTTGATCCGGGCAGCTATGGCTACACCTTC. This sequence joins TRBV29-1 and TRBJ1-2; D gene unclear. The germline gives CDR1 SQVTM, CDR2 ANQGSEA. Trimming removed 3 bases at V and 4 bases at J, with 9 bases between. The CDR3 sequence is 12 residues long.